This T cell receptor (beta chain) was profiled in a study of neoadjuvant nivolumab and ipilimumab in lung cancer (dated by TCRdb to about 2020). Turning to the overall study: Nivolumab was given at 3 mg/kg intravenously on days 1, 15 and 29, and the combination arm added ipilimumab 1 mg/kg on day 1 only. Matched pretherapy and resected tumor pairs were analyzed for seven patients: four treated with nivolumab and three with nivolumab plus ipilimumab. In the trial, around 43 patients with operable NSCLC were treated, of whom some 23 were randomized to nivolumab monotherapy and about 21 to nivolumab plus ipilimumab. The primary trial endpoint was the major pathologic response (MPR) rate in the intention-to-treat population in each study arm. TCR repertoires were compared between pretherapy (baseline) peripheral blood and tumors resected at surgery after neoadjuvant immune checkpoint blockade. Overall study results and their limits: There was no significant correlation between TCR clonality and pathologic tumor regression, and just a single major-pathologic-response sample was available for the clonality-regression analysis. TCR sequencing was performed in a small number of samples. TCR richness and clonality were greater in resected tumors than in tumor-adjacent uninvolved lung, and increases were seen in more dual-therapy-treated tumors. From pretherapy to surgery, tumor T-cell richness and clonality increased in three of three dual-therapy tumors but in only two of four nivolumab-treated tumors. Pretherapy blood TCR richness correlated positively with richness in tumors resected after neoadjuvant therapy (Spearman R ≈ 0.86).

The germline V gene provides CDR1 KGHSH and CDR2 LQKENI. The CDR3 runs 12 amino acids, cysteine and phenylalanine included. Of the read, only the CDR3 DNA is kept; its 36 bases are in frame from base 1. V and J lose 3 bases and 4 bases, and a span of 5 bases separates them. Library preparation was by the immunoSEQ multiplex PCR assay. As for how the authors treated the data: Repertoires were summarized by richness and clonality, and significantly expanded and contracted clones were identified between pre- and post-therapy samples. The clones in this table, taken by TCRdb from immuneACCESS, are in-frame only. Not every clone is retained; where verified, under half of the shortfall comes from an unresolved V gene, and the cause of the rest is unknown. D and trimming were read from the DNA, whereas the V and J calls and clone size are those reported in that table. The sample data list approximately 35,000 clones, and approximately 92% of these were observed just once. Approximately 2% of the sample is held by the ten biggest clonotypes.

This clone was detected once. Its specific antigen is unknown. Per-base qualities were not stored, and no clone one base away is much larger. Taken with the paper, the label for time point translates to: at surgical resection after neoadjuvant nivolumab +/- ipilimumab. Samples were obtained from the phase 2 randomized NEOSTAR trial, in which neoadjuvant nivolumab or nivolumab plus ipilimumab followed by surgery was tested in operable NSCLC. The specimen comprised peripheral blood, sampled after neoadjuvant nivolumab, alone or with ipilimumab, at or shortly before surgery. The chain is made from TRBV18 and TRBJ2-3; there is no confident call for the D gene. The TCR sequence derives from an adult with non-small cell lung cancer. The sequence in DNA is TGTGCCAGCTCACCCTCCTCAGATACGCAGTATTTT. Translated, it reads CASSPSSDTQYF.